The 30 T cell receptor beta chains given below trace back to one sample, sequenced in a study of blood T cell repertoires in COVID-19. Sequencing was performed with immunoSEQ multiplex PCR; in TCRdb, only in-frame clones are kept and a portion is missing. The repertoire includes fewer than 75,000 clones, approximately 79% of them detected once, and roughly 6.3% sits in the top ten. Sequenced: peripheral blood. These receptors all stem from a woman aged 55-70 years with acute or convalescent COVID-19.

This clone showed up just a few times. V is TRBV7-2 and J is TRBJ1-6; 11 nucleotides match TRBD1. Germline V gene lookup returns CDR1 SGHTA and CDR2 FQGNSA. Germline trimming cut 3 bases from V and 8 bases from J; bases unmatched to any gene: 6. There are 16 residues in the CDR3. The CDR3 is CASSLGQGVRDSPLHF. In DNA form, the CDR3 reads TGTGCCAGCAGCTTGGGACAGGGGGTTAGGGATTCACCCCTCCACTTT.

This clone is a singleton in its sample. V is TRBV6-2 or TRBV6-3 and J is TRBJ1-2; 8 bases are shared with TRBD1. The V segment lost 5 bases and the J segment 1 base; nucleotides outside the gene matches: 3. Germline-derived CDR1 and CDR2 are MNHEY and SVGEGT. The CDR3 totals 14 residues. The DNA of the CDR3 is TGTGCCAGCAGTAGGACAGGGCTTAACTATGGCTACACCTTC. Protein: CASSRTGLNYGYTF.

The V gene is TRBV6-2 or TRBV6-3, the J gene TRBJ1-1, with D possibly being TRBD1 (5 bases). Germline V gives CDR1 MNHEY, CDR2 SVGEGT. V lost 5 bases and J 5 bases, leaving 15 bases between the germline ends. The CDR3 runs 14 residues. CDR3 sequence: CASSRWGGGTEAFF. The CDR3 nucleotides are TGTGCCAGCAGTCGATGGGGGGGAGGGACTGAAGCTTTCTTT.

The V and J genes are TRBV6-5 and TRBJ2-1; no definite D call. Looked up from germline, CDR1 is MNHEY and CDR2 is SVGAGI. V shed 6 bases and J shed 8 bases, with 20 bases lying between them. This CDR3 is built from 15 residues. The CDR3 DNA reads as TGTGCCAGCAGGTATAGTATCGCTCCTTCCCATGAGCAGTTCTTC. Translation: CASRYSIAPSHEQFF.

This clone showed up many times. The chain employs TRBV19 and TRBJ1-1; D uncertain. CDR3 size: 16 residues. Germline loops: CDR1 LNHDA, CDR2 SQIVND (reference sequence). Trimming took 4 bases from V and 6 from J, leaving 21 bases between them. CDR3 nucleotide sequence: TGTGCCAGTAGTAGCCCCCGAGGCGGGGTTTCGCCTGAAGCTTTCTTT. The encoded protein is CASSSPRGGVSPEAFF.

The chain carries TRBV3-1 (or the pseudogene TRBV3-2) and TRBJ2-7; D remains ambiguous. Trimming removed 1 base from V and 0 bases from J, with 10 bases in between. The CDR3 spans 15 residues. CDR1 and CDR2 from the germline V gene are LGHDT and YNNKEL (reference sequence). The CDR3 DNA reads as TGTGCCAGCAGCCAAGGGCTTTCCAGCTCCTACGAGCAGTACTTC. Residues: CASSQGLSSSYEQYF.

This chain links TRBV5-1 with TRBJ2-5; 9 nucleotides line up with TRBD1. The CDR3 consists of 16 residues. Per the germline V gene, CDR1 is SGHRS and CDR2 is YFSETQ. V lost 4 bases and J lost 4; bases outside the gene matches: 11. The CDR3 loop reads CASSRIGTGMAETQYF. The CDR3 DNA sequence: TGCGCCAGCAGCCGGATAGGGACAGGGATGGCAGAGACCCAGTACTTC. The full variable domain, in which reference TRBV5-1 and TRBJ2-5 provide the parts outside the CDR3, is KAGVTQTPRYLIKTRGQQVTLSCSPISGHRSVSWYQQTPGQGLQFLFEYFSETQRNKGNFPGRFSGRQFSNSRSEMNVSTLELGDSALYLCASSRIGTGMAETQYFGPGTRLLVL.

This chain joins TRBV5-1 and TRBJ1-1, with D maybe TRBD1 (5 bases). CDR1 is SGHRS and CDR2 is YFSETQ in the germline V gene. Trimming left V 5 bases short and J 2 bases short, with 13 bases between. The CDR3 is 14 amino acids. CDR3 DNA sequence: TGCGCCAGCAGTGGGGCAAGGGGAAACACTGAAGCTTTCTTT. Its protein is CASSGARGNTEAFF. The full variable domain, its missing parts supplied by reference TRBV5-1 and TRBJ1-1, is KAGVTQTPRYLIKTRGQQVTLSCSPISGHRSVSWYQQTPGQGLQFLFEYFSETQRNKGNFPGRFSGRQFSNSRSEMNVSTLELGDSALYLCASSGARGNTEAFFGQGTRLTVV.

The J gene is TRBJ2-7, the V gene TRBV27; TRBD2 might be the D (6 bases). Deletions cut 3 bases from V and 6 bases from J, with 15 bases between. Per germline, CDR1 MNHEY and CDR2 SMNVEV (reference sequence). This CDR3 spans 14 amino acids. The CDR3 DNA sequence: TGTGCCAGCAGTTTTCTGGGGGAGGTACGCGAGCAGTACTTC. As protein: CASSFLGEVREQYF.

The V call is TRBV23-1, the J call TRBJ1-5; no clear D gene. TRBV23-1 is labeled an ORF, and its function is uncertain. CDR3 length: 13 residues. V lost 0 bases and J 6 bases, leaving 6 bases between the germline ends. The CDR3 nucleotides are TGCGCCAGCAGTCAATCTGAGCTTCAGCCCCAGCATTTT. It specifies CASSQSELQPQHF.

This clone was seen a handful of times. The chain joins TRBV4-1 to TRBJ1-6; TRBD1 aligns across 9 bases. The CDR3 runs 15 residues. Germline-derived CDR1 and CDR2 are MGHRA and YSYEKL. V gave up 4 bases and J gave up 13 bases; unmatched junction bases: 11. DNA for the CDR3: TGCGCCAGCAGCCCAGACGGGACAGGGCTTCCTCCCCTCCACTTT. Translated, it gives CASSPDGTGLPPLHF.

The V gene is TRBV18, the J gene TRBJ1-1; 7 bases are shared with TRBD1. Germline CDR1 is KGHSH and CDR2 is LQKENI. This CDR3 comprises 13 residues. Trimming took 6 bases from V and 7 from J; bases not matched to a gene: 8. The CDR3, as DNA: TGTGCCAGCTCGCCGGGACAGTTTGGTGAAGCTTTCTTT. This codes for CASSPGQFGEAFF. The whole variable domain, filled in from reference TRBV18 and TRBJ1-1, reads NAGVMQNPRHLVRRRGQEARLRCSPMKGHSHVYWYRQLPEEGLKFMVYLQKENIIDESGMPKERFSAEFPKEGPSILRIQQVVRGDSAAYFCASSPGQFGEAFFGQGTRLTVV.

The rearrangement uses TRBV6-5 and TRBJ1-2, with 8 bases aligning to TRBD1. Germline CDR1 is MNHEY and CDR2 is SVGAGI. Trimming at V came to 5 bases and at J to 6 bases, leaving 8 bases not matched to a gene. The CDR3 has 14 amino acids. CDR3: CASSPLDRGDGYTF. CDR3 DNA sequence: TGTGCCAGCAGTCCCCTAGACAGGGGAGATGGCTACACCTTC.

The chain couples TRBV6-5 to TRBJ1-1, with D possibly matching TRBD1 (6 bases). V lost 4 bases, J lost 4 bases, and 16 bases lay in between. Germline V CDR1 and CDR2: MNHEY, SVGAGI. The CDR3 runs 15 residues. CDR3 bases: TGTGCCAGCAGTTTCCGAAAGGGGGTGCCCACTGAAGCTTTCTTT. This sequence encodes CASSFRKGVPTEAFF.

This CDR3 is CASSFPSGTGNAFF. The CDR3 nucleotides are TGTGCCAGCAGTTTCCCATCCGGGACAGGGAACGCTTTCTTT. The chain carries TRBV6-5 and TRBJ1-1, with 9 bases identical to TRBD1. The CDR3 totals 14 residues. V lost 4 bases, J lost 11 bases, and 11 bases stayed unmatched. Per the germline V gene, CDR1 is MNHEY and CDR2 is SVGAGI.

The rearrangement uses TRBV6-1 and TRBJ2-3; tentative D call: TRBD1 (6 bases). The CDR3 has 17 residues. Germline CDR1 reads MNHNS; CDR2 reads SASEGT. Trimming stripped 1 base from V and 1 base from J, with 15 bases between. CDR3 coding DNA: TGTGCCAGCAGTGAAGAGGTTGAGGGACACGGCACAGATACGCAGTATTTT. It codes for CASSEEVEGHGTDTQYF.

V and J are TRBV7-9 and TRBJ2-1; TRBD2 aligns across 9 bases. V lost 0 bases and J lost 9; bases outside the gene matches: 6. The V gene's germline CDR1 is SEHNR and CDR2 FQNEAQ (reference sequence). The CDR3 extends over 15 amino acids. For the CDR3, the DNA is TGTGCCAGCAGCTTAGCGATAGCGGGGGATATTGAGCAGTTCTTC. This translates into CASSLAIAGDIEQFF.

The chain has TRBV7-8 and TRBJ1-2; 7 nucleotides agree with TRBD1. The CDR3 runs 14 residues. Trimming cost V 3 bases and J 2 bases; bases outside gene matches: 3. Germline V gene data show CDR1 as SGHVS and CDR2 as FQNEAQ. The CDR3, as DNA: TGTGCCAGCAGCTTGGGACAGCTCAACTATGGCTACACCTTC. Translated: CASSLGQLNYGYTF. The full variable domain, rest sourced from reference TRBV7-8 and TRBJ1-2, is GAGVSQSPRYKVAKRGQDVALRCDPISGHVSLFWYQQALGQGPEFLTYFQNEAQLDKSGLPSDRFFAERPEGSVSTLKIQRTQQEDSAVYLCASSLGQLNYGYTFGSGTRLTVV.

Only a few counts were recorded for this clone. V gene TRBV7-6 combines with J gene TRBJ2-5; D gene unclear. The CDR3 runs 14 residues. Germline CDR1 and CDR2: SGHVS and FNYEAQ. With 8 bases removed from V and 5 bases from J, the gap between germline ends came to 18 bases. CDR3 protein: CASASTSAGETQYF. The CDR3 DNA reads as TGTGCCAGCGCCTCGACTTCGGCCGGGGAGACCCAGTACTTC.

This clone was detected only once. V usage is TRBV2 and J usage is TRBJ1-1; D call uncertain. Germline V lookup: CDR1 SNHLY, CDR2 FYNNEI. The CDR3 contains 12 residues. V was pared by 7 bases and J by 0 bases, with 6 bases between. The CDR3, as DNA: TGTGCCAGCAAATTCATGAACACTGAAGCTTTCTTT. This gives the protein CASKFMNTEAFF.

The chain couples TRBV28 to TRBJ1-2, with no clear D. The CDR3 is 12 residues long. From germline, CDR1 is MDHEN and CDR2 SYDVKM. V was clipped by 3 bases and J by 6 bases, with 8 bases between them. The CDR3 here is CASSFGVDGYTF. The CDR3 region has the DNA TGTGCCAGCAGTTTCGGAGTCGATGGCTACACCTTC.

The rearrangement uses TRBV19 and TRBJ2-7, with TRBD2 matching over 7 bases. The ends lost 1 base at V and 0 bases at J; junction bases unmatched: 3. CDR1 is LNHDA and CDR2 is SQIVND in the germline V gene (reference sequence). The CDR3 extends over 15 amino acids. The CDR3 DNA reads as TGTGCCAGTAGTATAGCAAGCGGGGCCTCCTACGAGCAGTACTTC. Its protein is CASSIASGASYEQYF.

The V gene is TRBV6-6, the J gene TRBJ2-1; TRBD1 aligns across 10 bases. The CDR3 extends over 15 amino acids. Unmatched junction bases numbered 9, after V lost 6 bases and J lost 7 bases. Germline CDR1 reads MNHNY; CDR2 reads SVGAGI (reference sequence). The CDR3 protein is CASRPGQGKENEQFF. The DNA of the CDR3 is TGTGCCAGCAGACCGGGACAGGGGAAAGAGAATGAGCAGTTCTTC.

This clone was recorded only once. This chain links TRBV10-3 with TRBJ1-2; TRBD1 matches at 11 bases. The CDR3 extends over 13 amino acids. Germline V gene data show CDR1 as ENHRY and CDR2 as SYGVKD. J lost 2 bases, V lost 8 bases, and 1 base had no gene match. The CDR3 reads CAIWTGGNYGYTF. Here the CDR3 DNA reads TGTGCCATCTGGACAGGGGGCAACTATGGCTACACCTTC.

The chain uses TRBV27 and TRBJ1-1; D perhaps matches TRBD1 (5 bases). V dropped 3 bases and J dropped 6 bases, with 8 bases sitting between them. Germline CDR1 reads MNHEY; CDR2 reads SMNVEV (reference sequence). The CDR3 loop spans 12 amino acids. The CDR3 loop reads CASSFGGAEAFF. The CDR3 coding sequence is TGTGCCAGCAGTTTTGGAGGGGCTGAAGCTTTCTTT.

V gene TRBV6-5 combines with J gene TRBJ1-2, with a tentative D call TRBD1 (5 bases). The CDR3 contains 11 residues. The germline gives CDR1 MNHEY, CDR2 SVGAGI. V lost 5 bases and J lost 9, with 10 bases in between. The CDR3 reads CASSIQDRYTF. CDR3 bases: TGTGCCAGCAGTATACAGGATCGCTACACCTTC.

The rearrangement uses TRBV19 and TRBJ2-7, with a possible D match to TRBD2 (5 bases). Trimming pared 3 bases from V and 3 bases from J, leaving 12 bases between. The CDR3 has 14 amino acids. Germline V lookup: CDR1 LNHDA, CDR2 SQIVND (reference sequence). This chain's CDR3 is CASSIGRGNYEQYF. The CDR3 coding sequence is TGTGCCAGTAGTATCGGTAGAGGGAACTACGAGCAGTACTTC.

The chain recombines TRBV6-1 with TRBJ2-5, with 8 positions matching TRBD1. This CDR3 is 15 amino acids long. Germline CDR1 reads MNHNS; CDR2 reads SASEGT. The J segment lost 1 base and the V segment lost 3 bases, leaving 4 bases of the junction unmatched. The CDR3, as DNA: TGTGCCAGCAGTGATATGGGACAGGTCCAAGAGACCCAGTACTTC. Translated, it gives CASSDMGQVQETQYF.

V usage is TRBV10-3 and J usage is TRBJ2-3, with 8 bases identical to TRBD1. Losses at the gene ends were 3 bases for V and 0 bases for J; bases not matched to a gene: 2. Germline CDR1 reads ENHRY; CDR2 reads SYGVKD. This CDR3 comprises 15 residues. CDR3 residues: CAISDGDRSTDTQYF. CDR3 nucleotide sequence: TGTGCCATCAGTGATGGGGACAGGAGCACAGATACGCAGTATTTT.

The chain combines TRBV15 with TRBJ2-2; 7 bases map to TRBD1. The CDR3 contains 19 residues. V shed 1 base and J 4 bases; nucleotides not matched to a gene: 15. Germline V gene data show CDR1 as LNHNV and CDR2 as YYDKDF (reference sequence). The CDR3 nucleotides read TGTGCCACCAGCAGAGGAGCGGAAGGGGGCTTCAGGAGCACCGGGGAGCTGTTTTTT. Protein: CATSRGAEGGFRSTGELFF.